This TCR beta chain was observed in a study of blood T cell repertoires in COVID-19. Looking at the study overall: PBMCs, B-cell-depleted T cells, or T cells provided the cDNA or gDNA that made up the material.

Those enrolled in Seattle joined during active infection and were followed longitudinally afterward. Sequenced by immunoSEQ multiplex PCR; TCRdb stores in-frame clones only, minus some. This table holds over 80,000 clones, roughly 70% found once. Specimen: peripheral blood. The TCR sequence derives from a man in his 70s with COVID-19, enrolled during active disease.

The CDR3 sequence is CASSTRQGGGQPQHF. The CDR3 DNA reads as TGTGCCAGTAGTACCAGACAGGGGGGAGGTCAGCCCCAGCATTTT. This sequence joins TRBV19 and TRBJ1-5, with 9 positions matching TRBD1. CDR1 is LNHDA, CDR2 SQIVND, per germline (reference sequence). J lost 6 bases, V lost 4 bases, and 7 bases had no gene match. The CDR3 consists of 15 residues.